The TCR beta chain under discussion was sequenced for a study of blood T cell repertoires in COVID-19. Assay used: immunoSEQ multiplex PCR; TCRdb lists only in-frame clones, some missing. Among approximately 50,000 clones, more than 70% were seen once, and the ten largest hold around 15%. This CDR3 is 17 amino acids long. This clonotype originated in a human donor in a cohort sampled during active COVID-19. The J gene is TRBJ2-5, the V gene TRBV21-1; TRBD2, the table's D call, was not compared with the DNA. TRBV21-1 is a known pseudogene. The sample comprised peripheral blood. CDR3 sequence (DNA): TGTGCCAGCAGCCGGGAGACTAGCGGGAGGGCCGCCGAGACCCAGTACTTC. Translated, it gives CASSRETSGRAAETQYF.